The entry below describes one T cell receptor beta chain. Making the TCR beta libraries involved quantitative 5'-RACE with molecular barcodes. TCRdb re-called the 5' RACE reads through MiXCR, storing one row per CDR3 protein. The sample holds about 400,000 distinct CDR3 sequences, 20% seen once. The data stem from a study of CD8 T cells in ankylosing spondylitis. The germline V gene encodes CDR1 SQVTM and CDR2 ANQGSEA. V shed 8 bases, J shed 4 bases, and the junction held 14 bases outside the gene matches. CDR3 size: 15 residues. The sample taken for sequencing was blood, either unsorted or a sorted T cell fraction (not recorded which). This TCR was sampled from a male donor with ankylosing spondylitis or in good health (not recorded which). The chain links TRBV29-1 to TRBJ2-3, with 8 bases aligning to TRBD2. The CDR3 sequence is CSSDTQRGQADTQYF. The DNA of the CDR3 is TGCAGCTCGGATACACAGCGGGGGCAAGCAGATACGCAGTATTTT.